The clone carrying this T cell receptor beta chain was recorded at least ten times. What it binds is unknown. The source of the sample is a study of T-cell reconstitution after alpha-beta-depleted transplantation in children. The CDR3 consists of 17 residues. V lost 4 bases and J lost 3; bases outside the gene matches: 10. Germline CDR1 is LNHDA and CDR2 is SQIVND (reference sequence). General study points: T-cell counts and diversity at one year post-transplant came mainly from newly produced T cells.

Unique molecular identifiers were incorporated when the TCRbeta library was constructed. TCRdb called the PCR reads again in MiXCR, with one record for every CDR3 protein. The table shows a few hundred thousand distinct CDR3 sequences, with around 10% occurring only once. The sequencing used PBMCs, collected before TCRalphabeta/CD19-depleted stem cell transplant. This TCR was recovered from a boy in the first two years of life with acute myeloid leukemia, due to receive a stem cell transplant. The rearrangement links TRBV19 to TRBJ2-4; 9 nucleotides align to TRBD2. This CDR3 is CASSTLSSGVVKNIQYF. DNA of the CDR3: TGTGCCAGTAGTACCCTCTCTAGCGGGGTTGTCAAAAACATTCAGTACTTC.